This TCR beta chain emerged from a study of shared clonotypes between healthy human individuals. Sequencing was performed with immunoSEQ multiplex PCR; in TCRdb, only in-frame clones are kept and a portion is missing. The sample holds over 2 million clones, 85% to 95% seen once. The V and J ends lost 0 bases and 7 bases respectively, with 13 bases between them. Germline-derived CDR1 and CDR2 are SGHAT and FQNNGV. The CDR3 sequence is 14 residues long. The sequence was collected from a man aged 18-30 years in good health. The sample consisted of naive CD4+ T cells sorted from blood. Specified subset: CD45RA+ positively selected. The V gene is TRBV11-2, the J gene TRBJ2-7; possible D gene TRBD1, 5 bases. The CDR3 sequence is CASSLEGRVGEQYF. CDR3 in DNA: TGTGCCAGCAGCTTAGAAGGCAGGGTGGGTGAGCAGTACTTC.